This T cell receptor beta chain was sequenced during a study of blood T cell repertoires in COVID-19. Study overall: Italy, Spain and the United States were the sources of the convalescent and acute COVID-19 samples. PBMCs, B-cell-depleted T cells, or T cells provided the cDNA or gDNA that made up the material.

Under the authors' procedure: Nucleated cell counts were estimated from reference gene primer amplification. Sequenced by immunoSEQ multiplex PCR; TCRdb stores in-frame clones only, minus some. That table supplies the V and J calls and clone size; D and trimming were determined from the DNA. The sample includes approximately 220,000 clones, roughly 80% of them seen just once. With V trimmed by 11 bases and J by 5 bases, 12 bases remained unmatched. This CDR3 is 14 amino acids long. Germline V gene lookup returns CDR1 ENHRY and CDR2 SYGVKD. The sequence derives from a woman aged 55-69 years with acute or convalescent COVID-19. The genes are TRBV10-3 and TRBJ1-2; 9 positions match TRBD1. What was sequenced was peripheral blood. CDR3 bases: TGTGCCGCCGGATCCGGGACAGGGAAGTATGGCTACACCTTC. Its translation is CAAGSGTGKYGYTF.